The 22 T cell receptor beta chains below come from one sample, sequenced in a study of blood T cell repertoires in COVID-19. Measured with immunoSEQ multiplex PCR; TCRdb has only the in-frame clones, and not every one. The sample contains roughly 110,000 clones, approximately 88% of which appear only once. The sequencing sample was made of peripheral blood. These receptors were taken from a woman aged 40 to 50 with acute or convalescent COVID-19.

The V gene is TRBV12-3 or TRBV12-4, the J gene TRBJ1-1; D gene unclear. This CDR3 spans 13 amino acids. V was shortened by 5 bases and J by 11 bases, with 18 bases between the two germline ends. The DNA for the CDR3 is TGTGCCAGCAGTACCCCATCTCTCGTCGGGGCTTTCTTT. Amino acids: CASSTPSLVGAFF.

V and J are TRBV10-2 and TRBJ1-1; 7 nucleotides agree with TRBD1. This CDR3 is 15 amino acids long. With 5 bases clipped from V and 3 bases from J, the junction kept 9 bases outside the gene matches. The V gene's germline CDR1 is WSHSY and CDR2 SAAADI. The DNA for the CDR3 is TGCGCCAGCAGTCGGGCCCCCACAGGGGACACTGAAGCTTTCTTT. It is translated as CASSRAPTGDTEAFF.

This clone has more than one count but fewer than ten. The chain links TRBV18 to TRBJ1-1; 9 bases agree with TRBD1. The CDR3 length is 17 residues. The germline CDR1 and CDR2 sequences are KGHSH and LQKENI. The J segment lost 3 bases and the V segment lost 1 base, leaving 9 bases of the junction unmatched. Written as DNA, the CDR3 is TGTGCCAGCTCACCACTTTCACACGGACAGGGGTACACTGAAGCTTTCTTT. Protein sequence: CASSPLSHGQGYTEAFF.

V and J are TRBV12-3 or TRBV12-4 and TRBJ1-2, with D possibly TRBD1 on 5 matching bases. This CDR3 is built from 13 residues. Trimming cost V 7 bases and J 3 bases, with 12 bases left between them. The CDR3 sequence is CASTPGGDYGYTF. CDR3 DNA sequence: TGTGCCAGCACGCCCGGGGGGGACTATGGCTACACCTTC.

The rearrangement links TRBV4-1 to TRBJ2-1; 10 bases are shared with TRBD2. This CDR3 contains 14 residues. CDR1 and CDR2 from the germline V gene are MGHRA and YSYEKL. V shed 6 bases, J shed 7 bases, and the junction held 6 bases outside the gene matches. The CDR3 nucleotides are TGCGCCAGCAGGAGGCCTAGCGGGGGTAATGAGCAGTTCTTC. Its protein is CASRRPSGGNEQFF.

This clone occurred once. The chain combines TRBV2 with TRBJ1-1; D is undetermined. CDR1 SNHLY and CDR2 FYNNEI come from the germline V gene. Trimming cost V 5 bases and J 1 base, with 11 bases left between them. The CDR3 length is 14 residues. CDR3 region: CASSLGGGNTEAFF. Written as DNA, the CDR3 is TGTGCCAGCAGTCTGGGAGGAGGGAACACTGAAGCTTTCTTT.

V gene TRBV9 combines with J gene TRBJ1-3, with a weak D call TRBD1 (5 bases). The V and J ends lost 2 bases and 4 bases respectively, with 13 bases between them. The CDR3 contains 15 residues. CDR1 SGDLS and CDR2 YYNGEE come from the germline V gene. The CDR3 loop reads CASSVAGFSGNTIYF. DNA for the CDR3: TGTGCCAGCAGCGTCGCAGGGTTCTCAGGAAACACCATATATTTT.

The V and J genes are TRBV6-5 and TRBJ1-1, with 9 bases matching TRBD1. The CDR3 runs to 13 residues. Trimming removed 6 bases from V and 6 bases from J; junction bases left unmatched: 5. From germline, CDR1 is MNHEY and CDR2 SVGAGI. The CDR3 bases are TGTGCCAGCAGGAGACAGGGGGAGGCTGAAGCTTTCTTT. It yields the protein CASRRQGEAEAFF.

This clone was seen once. The V and J genes are TRBV7-3 and TRBJ2-3; 9 bases align to TRBD2. Trimming at V came to 0 bases and at J to 3 bases, leaving 1 base not matched to a gene. Germline CDR1 SGHTA, CDR2 FQGTGA. This CDR3 is 15 amino acids long. CDR3 sequence: CASSLTSGGTDTQYF. The CDR3 DNA reads as TGTGCCAGCAGCTTAACTAGCGGGGGTACAGATACGCAGTATTTT.

This chain links TRBV5-3 with TRBJ1-1, with D perhaps matching TRBD1 (5 bases). TRBV5-3 is placed among ORFs of uncertain function. V gave up 1 base and J gave up 5 bases, with 18 bases separating them. The CDR3 spans 16 residues. The CDR3: CARSLNRPSYGTEAFF. The CDR3 bases are TGTGCCAGAAGCTTGAACAGGCCCTCTTACGGGACTGAAGCTTTCTTT.

The chain carries TRBV27 and TRBJ1-1, with D hard to call. With 7 bases removed from V and 1 base from J, the gap between germline ends came to 10 bases. This CDR3 is built from 13 residues. Germline V gene sequence: CDR1 MNHEY, CDR2 SMNVEV (reference sequence). The chain's CDR3 is CASTFSQNTEAFF. CDR3 in DNA: TGTGCCAGCACCTTCAGTCAGAACACTGAAGCTTTCTTT.

The rearrangement uses TRBV3-1 (or the pseudogene TRBV3-2) and TRBJ2-7; TRBD2 agrees at 9 bases. Germline assignment: CDR1 LGHDT and CDR2 YNNKEL (reference sequence). CDR3 length: 14 residues. Germline trimming cut 4 bases from V and 5 bases from J; bases unmatched to any gene: 6. CDR3 nucleotides: TGTGCCAGCAGCCGGGCGGGGGGGCCCGACGAGCAGTACTTC. Encoded protein: CASSRAGGPDEQYF.

The rearrangement links TRBV5-1 to TRBJ1-4; 7 bases map to TRBD1. This CDR3 region has 16 residues. V was pared by 4 bases and J by 1 base, with 7 bases of the junction left unmatched. Germline V gene data show CDR1 as SGHRS and CDR2 as YFSETQ. In DNA form, the CDR3 reads TGCGCCAGCAGCCTGAGAGCAGGGGGAACTAATGAAAAACTGTTTTTT. The encoded protein is CASSLRAGGTNEKLFF.

CDR3 coding DNA: TGCAGCGAACCACCCGAGGAGAATGAAAAACTGTTTTTT. Encoded protein: CSEPPEENEKLFF. The chain employs TRBV29-1 and TRBJ1-4, with no clear D. The CDR3 consists of 13 residues. Per the germline V gene, CDR1 is SQVTM and CDR2 is ANQGSEA. The V end was cut by 7 bases, the J end by 5 bases, with 14 bases between.

The J gene is TRBJ2-7, the V gene TRBV14; TRBD2 aligns across 7 bases. CDR1 and CDR2 (germline): SGHDN, FVKESK. The CDR3 covers 14 residues. The junction had 11 bases not matched to a gene; V was cut back by 6 bases and J by 6 bases. CDR3 region: CASSNQGGVAEQYF. The CDR3 DNA follows: TGTGCCAGCAGTAATCAGGGAGGGGTTGCCGAGCAGTACTTC. The full variable domain, in which reference TRBV14 and TRBJ2-7 provide the parts outside the CDR3, is EAGVTQFPSHSVIEKGQTVTLRCDPISGHDNLYWYRRVMGKEIKFLLHFVKESKQDESGMPNNRFLAERTGGTYSTLKVQPAELEDSGVYFCASSNQGGVAEQYFGPGTRLTVT.

The V and J genes are TRBV6-5 and TRBJ1-2, with D uncertain. V was clipped by 8 bases and J by 4 bases, with 11 bases between them. Germline V gene lookup returns CDR1 MNHEY and CDR2 SVGAGI. The CDR3 covers 12 residues. The CDR3 DNA reads as TGTGCCAGCCACGCGGTTTTCTATGGCTACACCTTC. This translates into CASHAVFYGYTF.

CDR3 sequence reads: CASTGGGPGNTIYF. CDR3 in DNA: TGTGCCAGTACCGGCGGGGGGCCTGGAAACACCATATATTTT. The chain employs TRBV19 and TRBJ1-3, with D maybe TRBD1 (6 bases). The V end lost 7 bases, the J end lost 2 bases, and 12 bases lay between the germline ends. Germline lookup yields CDR1 LNHDA and CDR2 SQIVND (reference sequence). This CDR3 is built from 14 residues.

V usage is TRBV5-1 and J usage is TRBJ2-3; 9 bases line up with TRBD1. Germline trimming cut 7 bases from V and 4 bases from J; bases unmatched to any gene: 7. The CDR3 runs 14 residues. Per germline, CDR1 SGHRS and CDR2 YFSETQ. The CDR3 nucleotides are TGCGCCAGCCGTAGGGACAGGGTTGCAGATACGCAGTATTTT. Protein: CASRRDRVADTQYF.

The chain is built from TRBV18 and TRBJ1-4, with 11 positions matching TRBD1. Trimming removed 5 bases from V and 3 bases from J; junction bases left unmatched: 5. CDR1 and CDR2 from the germline V gene are KGHSH and LQKENI. The CDR3 extends over 16 amino acids. The CDR3 bases are TGTGCCAGCTCAGCCGGGACAGGGGGAGCTAATGAAAAACTGTTTTTT. Its translation is CASSAGTGGANEKLFF.

This rearrangement joins TRBV4-1 to TRBJ1-1; 9 positions match TRBD1. CDR1 MGHRA and CDR2 YSYEKL come from the germline V gene. The CDR3 is made up of 14 amino acids. The J segment lost 1 base and the V segment lost 3 bases, leaving 0 bases of the junction unmatched. The CDR3 DNA follows: TGCGCCAGCAGCCAGGGACAGGGGAACACTGAAGCTTTCTTT. This translates into CASSQGQGNTEAFF.

This chain uses TRBV6-6 with TRBJ2-7, with TRBD1 matching over 10 bases. The junction had 10 bases not matched to a gene; V was cut back by 5 bases and J by 0 bases. CDR1 and CDR2 (germline): MNHNY, SVGAGI (reference sequence). This CDR3 is 17 amino acids long. The CDR3 here is CASSLRDRGTSSYEQYF. CDR3 sequence (DNA): TGTGCCAGCAGTCTACGGGACAGGGGAACTTCCTCCTACGAGCAGTACTTC.

This chain connects TRBV5-1 to TRBJ2-1; 10 positions agree with TRBD2. The CDR3 has 16 residues. The ends lost 6 bases at V and 1 base at J; junction bases unmatched: 7. Germline-derived CDR1 and CDR2 are SGHRS and YFSETQ. The CDR3 reads CASMSGGAVSYNEQFF. The CDR3 DNA is TGCGCCAGCATGAGCGGGGGGGCCGTTTCCTACAATGAGCAGTTCTTC.